These 11 T cell receptor beta chains were all obtained from the same sample, sequenced in a study of Tregs in tolerant kidney transplant recipients. Sequencing used immunoSEQ multiplex PCR; TCRdb keeps in-frame clones, though not all of them. This sample has approximately 90,000 clones, with 80% to 95% found just once. Related graft donors supplied nonmyeloablative bone marrow transplants, and mixed chimerism was transient. Sequenced material: CD4+ T cells from blood (PBMCs), taken 12 months after the transplant. Every receptor here comes from a human patient who received a combined kidney and bone marrow transplant. The T cells may come from the graft donor.

V gene TRBV7-3 combines with J gene TRBJ1-1; D may be TRBD1 (6 bases). The length of the CDR3 is 16 residues. Germline loops: CDR1 SGHTA, CDR2 FQGTGA. Trimming left V 5 bases short and J 4 bases short, with 20 bases between. CDR3 amino acids: CASSTLTGFYPTEAFF. The DNA of the CDR3 is TGTGCCAGCAGCACCTTGACAGGTTTCTATCCCACTGAAGCTTTCTTT.

This chain links TRBV30 with TRBJ1-2; D ambiguous. V was clipped by 2 bases and J by 6 bases, with 19 bases between them. This CDR3 comprises 15 residues. Germline CDR1 and CDR2: GTSNPN and SVGIG (reference sequence). Written as DNA, the CDR3 is TGTGCCTGGAGTTCTGGACTTATTACCCGGAATGGCTACACCTTC. This encodes CAWSSGLITRNGYTF.

This clone was seen only once. The CDR3 region is CASSDWGSGRGAYNEQFF. The CDR3 DNA is TGTGCCAGCAGTGACTGGGGGAGCGGGAGAGGGGCCTACAATGAGCAGTTCTTC. This chain links TRBV25-1 with TRBJ2-1; the match to TRBD2 covers 8 bases. J gave up 2 bases and V 3 bases, and 12 bases lay outside the gene matches. The germline V gene encodes CDR1 MGHDK and CDR2 SYGVNS. CDR3 length: 18 residues.

This chain connects TRBV2 to TRBJ1-3, with unresolved D. The ends were cut back, 7 bases at V and 3 bases at J, with 7 bases in the middle. The CDR3 covers 12 residues. The germline V gene has CDR1 SNHLY and CDR2 FYNNEI. In DNA, the CDR3 is TGTGCCAGCATGACGGGTGGAAACACCATATATTTT. This translates into CASMTGGNTIYF.

This chain links TRBV19 with TRBJ1-2; 11 bases map to TRBD1. V trimming: 6 bases; J trimming: 5 bases; junction bases outside the gene matches: 8. The germline V gene encodes CDR1 LNHDA and CDR2 SQIVND (reference sequence). CDR3 length: 15 residues. In DNA, the CDR3 is TGTGCCAGTAGGAAAGGGACAGGGGGAATGTATGGCTACACCTTC. Its translation: CASRKGTGGMYGYTF.

The chain combines TRBV4-3 with TRBJ1-6, with 7 bases matching TRBD1. The junction had 4 bases not matched to a gene; V was cut back by 0 bases and J by 8 bases. From germline, CDR1 is LGHNA and CDR2 YSLEER. The CDR3 has 15 amino acids. The CDR3 DNA sequence: TGCGCCAGCAGCCAAGATCTGGACAGGTATTCACCCCTCCACTTT. Protein: CASSQDLDRYSPLHF.

The sample holds one count of this clone. The chain couples TRBV9 to TRBJ2-1, with 7 nucleotides matching TRBD2. The CDR3 is made up of 16 amino acids. The germline V gene encodes CDR1 SGDLS and CDR2 YYNGEE. V lost 5 bases, J lost 8 bases, and 16 bases stayed unmatched. CDR3 coding DNA: TGTGCCAGCAGAGCCGGGGATGGGGGGGGTCTGGATGAGCAGTTCTTC. Residues: CASRAGDGGGLDEQFF.

This clone was observed a single time. The junction does not match germline at one end; this may be a read error. This same CDR3 is encoded by further DNA sequences in the sample. This chain joins TRBV7-9 and TRBJ1-6, with a tentative D call TRBD1 (5 bases). The CDR3 is made up of 16 amino acids. Germline V gene data show CDR1 as SEHNR and CDR2 as FQNEAQ (reference sequence). CDR3: CASSLGSGEGNSPLHF. CDR3 sequence (DNA): TGTGCCAGCAGCTTAGGCTCCGGGGAGGGGAATTCCCCCCTCCACTTT.

The rearrangement links TRBV19 to TRBJ2-7; D is ambiguous. Trimming cost V 2 bases and J 6 bases, with 8 bases left between them. CDR1 LNHDA and CDR2 SQIVND come from the germline V gene (reference sequence). The CDR3 is 12 amino acids. The CDR3 DNA reads TGTGCCAGTAGTATACCAGCGTCCGAGCAGTACTTC. This codes for CASSIPASEQYF.

The chain is built from TRBV5-1 and TRBJ2-3; 8 bases agree with TRBD2. The CDR3 extends over 17 amino acids. The J segment lost 5 bases and the V segment lost 0 bases, leaving 11 bases of the junction unmatched. Germline assignment: CDR1 SGHRS and CDR2 YFSETQ. The CDR3 DNA reads as TGCGCCAGCAGCTTGGAGTGGACGCGGGGGGTGGGAGATACGCAGTATTTT. It specifies CASSLEWTRGVGDTQYF.

The chain has TRBV5-1 and TRBJ2-7; possibly TRBD1 for D (6 bases). Germline V lookup: CDR1 SGHRS, CDR2 YFSETQ. The V gene lost 4 bases and the J gene lost 3 bases, with 11 bases spanning the gap. The CDR3 loop spans 13 amino acids. CDR3 in amino acids: CASSTPDSYEQYF. The DNA of the CDR3 is TGCGCCAGCAGCACCCCGGACAGCTACGAGCAGTACTTC.